The rows below give T cell receptor beta chains drawn from one sample of a study of blood T cell repertoires in COVID-19. Produced via immunoSEQ multiplex PCR; TCRdb's table is partial and in-frame only. Found here are about 210,000 clones, 92% of them singletons; the top ten hold approximately 1.2%. Sequencing was carried out using peripheral blood. Receptors were obtained from a man under 40 with acute or convalescent COVID-19. Each CDR3 is given with its conserved first and last residue. Fields, in order: D gene, V gene, J gene, clone size, CDR3 protein, CDR3 DNA. The D gene is left open where the match is weak. Some rows have no size entry. The others give once, few or many, or a class for an expanded clone.

d_gene: NA; v_gene: TRBV5-1; j_gene: TRBJ2-7; abundance: once; CDR3aa: CASSFLPLDEQYF; CDR3nt: TGCGCCAGCAGCTTCTTACCTTTAGACGAGCAGTACTTC
d_gene: NA; v_gene: TRBV14; j_gene: TRBJ2-1; abundance: NA; CDR3aa: CASSQGLTEGRFF; CDR3nt: TGTGCCAGCAGCCAAGGCTTAACGGAGGGACGGTTCTTC
d_gene: NA; v_gene: TRBV28; j_gene: TRBJ1-6; abundance: NA; CDR3aa: CASSLSGRFLSPLHF; CDR3nt: TGTGCCAGCAGTTTATCAGGCAGGTTTTTATCACCCCTCCACTTT
d_gene: TRBD2; v_gene: TRBV3-1/TRBV3-2; j_gene: TRBJ2-2; abundance: NA; CDR3aa: CASSQARTSSGELFF; CDR3nt: TGTGCCAGCAGCCAAGCCCGGACTAGCTCCGGGGAGCTGTTTTTT
d_gene: NA; v_gene: TRBV27; j_gene: TRBJ2-7; abundance: NA; CDR3aa: CASWSRDYEQYF; CDR3nt: TGTGCCAGCTGGTCCAGGGACTACGAGCAGTACTTC
d_gene: NA; v_gene: TRBV9; j_gene: TRBJ2-2; abundance: NA; CDR3aa: CASSVEGRATGELFF; CDR3nt: TGTGCCAGCAGCGTAGAGGGGCGAGCCACCGGGGAGCTGTTTTTT
d_gene: TRBD2; v_gene: TRBV19; j_gene: TRBJ2-7; abundance: NA; CDR3aa: CASSSRLASYEQYF; CDR3nt: TGTGCCAGTAGTTCCCGACTAGCGTCCTACGAGCAGTACTTC
d_gene: NA; v_gene: TRBV11-2; j_gene: TRBJ1-1; abundance: NA; CDR3aa: CASSLYQGLRF; CDR3nt: TGTGCCAGCAGCTTGTATCAGGGGCTGCGTTTT
d_gene: NA; v_gene: TRBV29-1; j_gene: TRBJ1-1; abundance: NA; CDR3aa: CSVPSGLMSTEAFF; CDR3nt: TGCAGCGTCCCCTCGGGACTCATGTCCACTGAAGCTTTCTTT
d_gene: TRBD2; v_gene: TRBV5-6; j_gene: TRBJ2-5; abundance: once; CDR3aa: CASSLASGGAGQETQYF; CDR3nt: TGTGCCAGCAGCTTGGCTAGCGGGGGCGCCGGGCAAGAGACCCAGTACTTC
d_gene: NA; v_gene: TRBV15; j_gene: TRBJ1-5; abundance: NA; CDR3aa: CATSRDSQPQHF; CDR3nt: TGTGCCACCAGCAGAGACAGTCAGCCCCAGCATTTT
d_gene: TRBD1; v_gene: TRBV27; j_gene: TRBJ2-7; abundance: few; CDR3aa: CASRIPTGATYEQYF; CDR3nt: TGTGCCAGCAGGATTCCTACAGGGGCGACCTACGAGCAGTACTTC
d_gene: NA; v_gene: TRBV2; j_gene: TRBJ1-4; abundance: NA; CDR3aa: CASSGRPADEKLFF; CDR3nt: TGTGCCAGCAGTGGGCGGCCGGCGGATGAAAAACTGTTTTTT
d_gene: NA; v_gene: TRBV29-1; j_gene: TRBJ1-2; abundance: NA; CDR3aa: CSVESRAGGYTF; CDR3nt: TGCAGCGTTGAAAGCAGGGCCGGAGGCTACACCTTC
d_gene: NA; v_gene: TRBV6-5; j_gene: TRBJ1-5; abundance: NA; CDR3aa: CASSYLRNSNQPQHF; CDR3nt: TGTGCCAGCAGTTATCTTAGAAATAGCAATCAGCCCCAGCATTTT
d_gene: NA; v_gene: TRBV5-1; j_gene: TRBJ2-5; abundance: NA; CDR3aa: CASSGTPEETQYF; CDR3nt: TGCGCCAGCAGCGGGACACCCGAAGAGACCCAGTACTTC
d_gene: TRBD2; v_gene: TRBV19; j_gene: TRBJ2-7; abundance: NA; CDR3aa: CASSSPRGGSFYEQYF; CDR3nt: TGTGCCAGTAGTTCTCCGCGGGGAGGGAGTTTCTACGAGCAGTACTTC
d_gene: TRBD1; v_gene: TRBV13; j_gene: TRBJ2-7; abundance: NA; CDR3aa: CASSLVRTGPYEQYF; CDR3nt: TGTGCCAGCAGCTTAGTTAGGACAGGGCCCTACGAGCAGTACTTC
d_gene: NA; v_gene: TRBV28; j_gene: TRBJ2-1; abundance: NA; CDR3aa: CASSSPSATSYNEQFF; CDR3nt: TGTGCCAGCAGTTCGCCTAGCGCCACCTCCTACAATGAGCAGTTCTTC
d_gene: TRBD1; v_gene: TRBV5-1; j_gene: TRBJ1-1; abundance: NA; CDR3aa: CASTPGTGGGTEAFF; CDR3nt: TGCGCCAGCACCCCAGGGACAGGGGGAGGAACTGAAGCTTTCTTT
d_gene: NA; v_gene: TRBV30; j_gene: TRBJ1-5; abundance: NA; CDR3aa: CAWATGLNQPQHF; CDR3nt: TGTGCCTGGGCCACAGGGCTCAATCAGCCCCAGCATTTT
d_gene: NA; v_gene: TRBV6-1; j_gene: TRBJ1-5; abundance: NA; CDR3aa: CASSEAPKTLLAF; CDR3nt: TGTGCCAGCAGTGAAGCTCCAAAGACATTACTCGCTTTT
d_gene: NA; v_gene: TRBV11-2; j_gene: TRBJ1-2; abundance: NA; CDR3aa: CASSANLGGPGMRGYGYTF; CDR3nt: TGTGCCAGCAGCGCCAACCTAGGAGGGCCCGGGATGAGAGGATATGGCTACACCTTC